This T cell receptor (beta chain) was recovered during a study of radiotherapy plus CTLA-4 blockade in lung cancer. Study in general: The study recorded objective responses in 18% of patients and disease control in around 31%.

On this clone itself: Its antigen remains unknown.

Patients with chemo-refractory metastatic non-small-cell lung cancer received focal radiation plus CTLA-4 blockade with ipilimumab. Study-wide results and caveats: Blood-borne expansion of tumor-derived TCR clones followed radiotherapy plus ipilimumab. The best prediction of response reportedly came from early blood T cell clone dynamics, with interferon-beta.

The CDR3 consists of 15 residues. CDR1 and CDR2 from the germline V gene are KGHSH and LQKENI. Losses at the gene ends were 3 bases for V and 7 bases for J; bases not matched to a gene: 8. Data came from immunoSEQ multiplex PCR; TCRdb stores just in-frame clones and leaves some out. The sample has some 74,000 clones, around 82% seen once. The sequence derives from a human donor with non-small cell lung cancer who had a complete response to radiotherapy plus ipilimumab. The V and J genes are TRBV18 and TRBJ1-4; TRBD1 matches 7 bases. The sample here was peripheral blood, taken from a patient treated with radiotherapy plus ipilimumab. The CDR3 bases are TGTGCCAGCTCACCCTTAGGGGGCAAGAGTGAAAAACTGTTTTTT. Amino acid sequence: CASSPLGGKSEKLFF.